This TCR beta chain was recovered during a study of cytomegalovirus exposure and HLA in healthy donors. Study-level points and caveats: Common viral pathogens seemed, in a later analysis, to connect with several of the most significant clusters.

This PCR relied on a set of 60 Vbeta primers and 13 Jbeta primers. Method: immunoSEQ multiplex PCR; TCRdb's copy keeps in-frame clones and lacks some. The sample has just over 95,000 clones, about four fifths seen once. With regard to this clone: Its cognate antigen is unknown.

V lost 2 bases to trimming and J lost 1 base, with 7 bases between them. Germline-derived CDR1 and CDR2 are SGHNT and YENEEA. This CDR3 contains 14 residues. This TCR derives from a woman aged 35 to 49 in good health and CMV-seronegative. What was sequenced was PBMCs. The chain is built from TRBV11-3 and TRBJ2-3; D is possibly TRBD2 (5 bases). CDR3 in amino acids: CASSLNSGTDTQYF. The CDR3 DNA is TGTGCCAGCAGCTTAAATAGCGGCACAGATACGCAGTATTTT.